The clone carrying this T cell receptor (beta chain) was recorded at least ten times. Its antigen is not known. This sample is part of a study of T cells in Graves' hyperthyroidism and ophthalmopathy. Findings and caveats of the study: Before onset, by a median of around 6.1 months, the model predicted ophthalmopathy.

Germline V CDR1 and CDR2: KGHDR, SFDVKD. V lost 3 bases, J lost 1 base, and 15 bases stayed unmatched. This CDR3 contains 19 residues. Using RNA transcripts as the source, TCR beta CDR3 regions were amplified. The study used the HTBI primer set for a first-round RT-PCR of the TCR CDR3. Using its own MiXCR run on the multiplex PCR reads, TCRdb lists one record per CDR3 protein. The repertoire has approximately 620,000 distinct CDR3 sequences, around 15% of them found once; the top ten carry 2.5% to 4%. Among ophthalmopathy patients, the Clinical Activity Score reached at least 3, the NOSPECS grade reached at least 4, and duration remained under 3 months. Diagnosing involved the use of clinical symptoms, serum thyroxine and TRAb, thyroid ultrasound and orbital computed tomography.

This clonotype was obtained from a middle-aged woman with Graves' ophthalmopathy. This chain connects TRBV24-1 to TRBJ2-7; 9 positions agree with TRBD1. The sequenced sample was blood. CDR3 in amino acids: CATSDPGQGTPGGSYEQYF. The CDR3 nucleotides are TGTGCCACCAGTGATCCCGGACAGGGGACGCCTGGTGGGTCCTACGAGCAGTACTTC.